This TCR beta chain was identified in a study of T cell responses to AZD1222 COVID-19 vaccine. CDR3 length equals 13 residues. The germline V gene has CDR1 LNHDA and CDR2 SQIVND (reference sequence). V shed 7 bases, J shed 7 bases, and the junction held 7 bases outside the gene matches. Method: immunoSEQ multiplex PCR; TCRdb's copy keeps in-frame clones and lacks some. This sample yields 150,000 or so clones, of which 91% are seen a single time; around 4% belongs to the top ten. The material was peripheral blood, obtained on day 0 of AZD1222 vaccination. This chain joins TRBV19 and TRBJ1-3, with 7 bases lining up with TRBD1. This sequence originates from an adult in good health. In nucleotides, the CDR3 is TGTGCCAGTAAGAGACAGGGCGTCAACACCATATATTTT. It is translated as CASKRQGVNTIYF.